This T cell receptor (beta chain) comes out of a study of tumor-infiltrating lymphocytes in primary liver carcinoma. Each 20-30 mg portion of unsorted bulk tissue served as the source for co-extraction of RNA and DNA. Starting material of 450 to 550 ng total RNA yielded TCR beta cDNA via a constant-region primer. ARM-PCR was slightly modified, and three nested multiplex PCR rounds with it gave rise to the TCR beta libraries. Use of TRBV1-TRBV30 forward primers with a C-beta reverse primer characterized the first two PCR rounds, which lasted approximately 11 cycles each. MiXCR, run by TCRdb on the multiplex PCR reads, gives a single entry per CDR3 protein. Here the sample spans roughly 120,000 distinct CDR3 sequences, around two thirds being singletons. Trimming cost V 4 bases and J 2 bases; bases outside gene matches: 3. Germline loops: CDR1 SQVTM, CDR2 ANQGSEA. This CDR3 is built from 13 residues.

Points on this clonotype: A read error is possible here, since a much larger clone lies one base away.

The sample comprised liver tumor tissue from sampling region 1. Subset described: tumor region T1, superior pole. The V call is TRBV29-1, the J call TRBJ2-3; 7 bases are a match to TRBD2. This clonotype was obtained from an older woman with primary liver carcinoma and hepatitis B virus infection. The DNA of the CDR3 is TGCAGCGTTGCGCGGGGGTCCACAGATACGCAGTATTTT. It encodes CSVARGSTDTQYF.